This is a list of T cell receptor beta chains from one sample in a study of T cells in localized non-small cell lung cancer. This table comes from immunoSEQ multiplex PCR, and its TCRdb copy is limited to in-frame clones, with some not included. The sample includes about 47,000 clones, roughly nine tenths of them seen just once. Sequencing was performed on PBMCs, taken before any cancer treatment. The receptor set was obtained from a man aged 40-75 years with stage II lung adenocarcinoma. Both conserved end residues are part of each CDR3. A D gene is named only where the DNA matches it firmly. Clone size is given for some rows only: seen once, a few or many times, or a class if the clone is expanded.

CDR3	DNA	V	D	J	size
CSAGAGGGFDGYTF	TGCAGCGCTGGGGCTGGGGGAGGTTTCGATGGCTACACCTTC	TRBV29-1	.	TRBJ1-2	.
CASSLRVSYQPQHF	TGTGCCAGTAGTCTCAGGGTGTCTTATCAGCCCCAGCATTTT	TRBV19	.	TRBJ1-5	.
CASSQNSRGLNNEQFF	TGTGCCAGCTCACAAAACAGCAGGGGACTAAACAATGAGCAGTTCTTC	TRBV18	.	TRBJ2-1	.
CASSLKRGGWETQYF	TGTGCCAGCAGCTTGAAACGGGGGGGCTGGGAGACCCAGTACTTC	TRBV5-4	TRBD2	TRBJ2-5	.
CASSQDSPDSYTDTQYF	TGCGCCAGCAGCCAAGATAGTCCGGACTCCTACACAGATACGCAGTATTTT	TRBV4-1	.	TRBJ2-3	.
CASSPRDSYYEQYF	TGCGCCAGCAGCCCAAGGGACAGTTACTACGAGCAGTACTTC	TRBV5-1	TRBD1	TRBJ2-7	.
CASSYSGTGVHGELFF	TGCGCCAGCAGCTACTCCGGTACAGGGGTGCACGGGGAGCTGTTTTTT	TRBV5-1	TRBD1	TRBJ2-2	.
CASSSQEPNTEAFF	TGTGCCAGTAGCTCACAGGAGCCGAACACTGAAGCTTTCTTT	TRBV19	.	TRBJ1-1	few
CAWSSWGTGANVLTF	TGTGCCTGGAGTAGCTGGGGAACTGGGGCCAACGTCCTGACTTTC	TRBV30	.	TRBJ2-6	.
CASSLDRGHEQYF	TGCGCCAGCAGCTTGGACAGGGGCCACGAGCAGTACTTC	TRBV5-1	TRBD1	TRBJ2-7	.
CASSRRGNEQFF	TGTGCCAGCAGCCGAAGGGGGAATGAGCAGTTCTTC	TRBV13	.	TRBJ2-1	.
CASSQVWGADDEQFF	TGTGCCAGCAGCCAAGTATGGGGGGCAGATGATGAGCAGTTCTTC	TRBV4-2	.	TRBJ2-1	.
CASRPFSGGTEAFF	TGTGCCAGTCGACCCTTTAGTGGGGGCACTGAAGCTTTCTTT	TRBV19	.	TRBJ1-1	few
CASSQWDRVPRGAEAFF	TGTGCCAGCAGCCAGTGGGACAGGGTGCCGCGGGGGGCTGAAGCTTTCTTT	TRBV5-6	TRBD1	TRBJ1-1	.
CASSLDINEQYF	TGTGCCAGCAGCTTGGACATTAACGAGCAGTACTTC	TRBV5-6	.	TRBJ2-7	.
CASVGPYGGMNTEAFF	TGTGCTAGTGTGGGGCCCTATGGAGGGATGAACACTGAAGCTTTCTTT	TRBV12-5	.	TRBJ1-1	.
CASSLGSSYNEQFF	TGTGCCAGCAGCTTGGGGAGCTCCTACAATGAGCAGTTCTTC	TRBV7-3	.	TRBJ2-1	.
CASSVAVSTDTQYF	TGTGCCAGCAGCGTAGCGGTTAGCACAGATACGCAGTATTTT	TRBV9	.	TRBJ2-3	.
CAWVETASLSGANVLTF	TGTGCCTGGGTAGAGACAGCGAGCCTCTCTGGGGCCAACGTCCTGACTTTC	TRBV30	.	TRBJ2-6	.
CASSLMDRVNTEAFF	TGCGCCAGCAGCCTTATGGACAGGGTGAACACTGAAGCTTTCTTT	TRBV4-1	TRBD1	TRBJ1-1	once
CASSLAPGPGSYNEQFF	TGTGCCAGCAGCTTGGCCCCGGGCCCGGGCTCCTACAATGAGCAGTTCTTC	TRBV5-4	.	TRBJ2-1	once
CASSFLDSYNEQFF	TGTGCCAGCAGTTTTCTGGACTCCTACAATGAGCAGTTCTTC	TRBV27	.	TRBJ2-1	.
CASSALQEDTGELFF	TGTGCCAGCAGCGCCCTACAAGAAGACACCGGGGAGCTGTTTTTT	TRBV5-4	.	TRBJ2-2	.
CASSIRTAATNEKLFF	TGTGCCAGCAGCATTCGGACAGCTGCAACTAATGAAAAACTGTTTTTT	TRBV5-4	.	TRBJ1-4	.
CASSRGQPQGNGPLHF	TGTGCCAGTAGTAGGGGACAGCCGCAGGGGAATGGGCCCCTCCACTTT	TRBV19	TRBD1	TRBJ1-6	.
CASSIYGGDYNEQFF	TGTGCCAGTAGTATATACGGGGGGGACTACAATGAGCAGTTCTTC	TRBV19	TRBD2	TRBJ2-1	.
CASSVTVNEKLFF	TGTGCCAGCAGCGTGACAGTTAATGAAAAACTGTTTTTT	TRBV7-1	.	TRBJ1-4	.
CASSLGGGYNEQFF	TGTGCCAGCAGCTTAGGTGGAGGATACAATGAGCAGTTCTTC	TRBV7-3	.	TRBJ2-1	.
CASSSGTGEDTEAFF	TGTGCCAGCAGTTCCGGGACAGGGGAGGACACTGAAGCTTTCTTT	TRBV2	TRBD1	TRBJ1-1	.
CASSLVGGNRGYTF	TGTGCCAGCAGCTTAGTCGGGGGTAATAGGGGCTACACCTTC	TRBV7-2	.	TRBJ1-2	.
CASSYRGKAGTDTQYF	TGTGCCAGCAGTTATAGGGGGAAGGCGGGCACAGATACGCAGTATTTT	TRBV6-5	.	TRBJ2-3	.
CASSIVGQDLAKNIQYF	TGTGCCAGTAGTATAGTTGGCCAGGATCTAGCCAAAAACATTCAGTACTTC	TRBV19	.	TRBJ2-4	few
CAWTANTRGNEQFF	TGTGCCTGGACAGCTAATACCCGGGGCAATGAGCAGTTCTTC	TRBV30	.	TRBJ2-1	.
CASSPGAVTDTQYF	TGCGCCAGCAGCCCCGGAGCAGTCACAGATACGCAGTATTTT	TRBV5-1	.	TRBJ2-3	.
CATRTTVGEAFF	TGTGCCACCAGAACGACGGTGGGTGAAGCTTTCTTT	TRBV6-6	.	TRBJ1-1	few
CASSLAAGGLAETQYF	TGCGCCAGCAGCTTGGCAGCGGGGGGGCTCGCGGAGACCCAGTACTTC	TRBV5-1	TRBD2	TRBJ2-5	.
CASSRDRDYGYTF	TGCGCCAGCAGCAGGGACAGAGACTATGGCTACACCTTC	TRBV5-1	TRBD1	TRBJ1-2	.